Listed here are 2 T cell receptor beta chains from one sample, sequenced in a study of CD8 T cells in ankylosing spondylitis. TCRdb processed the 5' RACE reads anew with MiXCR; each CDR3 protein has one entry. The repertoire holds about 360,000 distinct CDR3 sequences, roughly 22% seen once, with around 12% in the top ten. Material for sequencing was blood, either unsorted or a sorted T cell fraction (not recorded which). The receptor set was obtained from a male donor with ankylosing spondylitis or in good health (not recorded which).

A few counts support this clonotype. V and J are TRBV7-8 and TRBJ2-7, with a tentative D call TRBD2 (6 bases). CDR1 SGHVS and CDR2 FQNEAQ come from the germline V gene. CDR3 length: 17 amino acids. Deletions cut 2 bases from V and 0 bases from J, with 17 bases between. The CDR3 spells CASSLKPLGLVSYEQYF. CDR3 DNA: TGTGCCAGCAGCTTAAAGCCGTTGGGACTGGTCTCCTACGAGCAGTACTTC.

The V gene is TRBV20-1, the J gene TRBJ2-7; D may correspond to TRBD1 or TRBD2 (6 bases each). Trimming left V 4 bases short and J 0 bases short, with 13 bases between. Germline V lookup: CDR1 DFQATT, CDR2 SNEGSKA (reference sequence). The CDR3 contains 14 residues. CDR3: CSANKGGISYEQYF. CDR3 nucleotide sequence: TGCAGTGCTAATAAGGGGGGCATCTCCTACGAGCAGTACTTC.